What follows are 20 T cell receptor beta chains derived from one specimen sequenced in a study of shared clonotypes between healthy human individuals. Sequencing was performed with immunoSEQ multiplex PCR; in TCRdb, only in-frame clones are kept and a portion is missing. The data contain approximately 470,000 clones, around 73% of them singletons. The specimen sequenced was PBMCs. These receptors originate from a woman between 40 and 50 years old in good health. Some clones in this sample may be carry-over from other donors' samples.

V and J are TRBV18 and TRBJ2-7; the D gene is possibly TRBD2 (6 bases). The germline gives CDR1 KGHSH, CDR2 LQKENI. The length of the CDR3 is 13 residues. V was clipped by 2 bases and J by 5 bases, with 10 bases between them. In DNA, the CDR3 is TGTGCCAGCTCACCAGTGACTAGTCACGAGCAGTACTTC. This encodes CASSPVTSHEQYF.

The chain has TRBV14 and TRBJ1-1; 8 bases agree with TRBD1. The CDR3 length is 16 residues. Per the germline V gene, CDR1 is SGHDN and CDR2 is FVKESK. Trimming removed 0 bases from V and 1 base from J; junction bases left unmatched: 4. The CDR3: CASSQDLGQGNTEAFF. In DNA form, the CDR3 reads TGTGCCAGCAGCCAAGATCTTGGACAGGGGAACACTGAAGCTTTCTTT.

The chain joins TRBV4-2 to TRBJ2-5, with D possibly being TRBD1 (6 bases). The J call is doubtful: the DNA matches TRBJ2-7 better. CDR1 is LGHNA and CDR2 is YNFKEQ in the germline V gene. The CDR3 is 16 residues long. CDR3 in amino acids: CASSQDGGDRTYEQYF. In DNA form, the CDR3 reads TGTGCCAGCAGCCAAGATGGGGGAGACAGGACCTACGAGCAGTACTTC.

The CDR3, as DNA: TGTGCCAGCTCACCACCTCACAGGACTAGCGGGAGGGCCTACGAGCAGTACTTC. It encodes CASSPPHRTSGRAYEQYF. The chain employs TRBV18 and TRBJ2-5, with 15 nucleotides matching TRBD2. The end of the DNA aligns better with TRBJ2-7, so the J call may be wrong. The CDR3 runs to 18 residues. Looked up from germline, CDR1 is KGHSH and CDR2 is LQKENI.

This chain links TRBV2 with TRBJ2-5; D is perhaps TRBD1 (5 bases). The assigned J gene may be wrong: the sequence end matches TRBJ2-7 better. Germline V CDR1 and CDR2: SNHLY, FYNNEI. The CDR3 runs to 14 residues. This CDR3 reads CASSLRVNSYEQYF. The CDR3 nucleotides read TGTGCCAGCAGTCTCAGGGTGAACTCCTACGAGCAGTACTTC.

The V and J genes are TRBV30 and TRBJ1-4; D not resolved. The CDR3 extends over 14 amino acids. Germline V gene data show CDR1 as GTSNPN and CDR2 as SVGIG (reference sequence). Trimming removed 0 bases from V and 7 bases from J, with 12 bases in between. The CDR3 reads CAWSVTTPGEKLFF. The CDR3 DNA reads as TGTGCCTGGAGTGTTACCACACCAGGTGAAAAACTGTTTTTT.

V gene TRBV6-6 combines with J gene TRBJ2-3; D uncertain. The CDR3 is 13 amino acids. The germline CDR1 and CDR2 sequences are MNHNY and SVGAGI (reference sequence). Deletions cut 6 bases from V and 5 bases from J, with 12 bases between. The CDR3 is CASSRPGGDTQYF. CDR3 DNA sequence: TGTGCCAGCAGCCGCCCGGGCGGAGATACGCAGTATTTT.

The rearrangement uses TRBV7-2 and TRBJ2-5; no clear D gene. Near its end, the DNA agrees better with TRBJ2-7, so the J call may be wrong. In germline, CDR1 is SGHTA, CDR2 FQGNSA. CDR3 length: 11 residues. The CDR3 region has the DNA TGTGCCAGCAGCTTATGGTACGAGCAGTACTTC. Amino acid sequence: CASSLWYEQYF.

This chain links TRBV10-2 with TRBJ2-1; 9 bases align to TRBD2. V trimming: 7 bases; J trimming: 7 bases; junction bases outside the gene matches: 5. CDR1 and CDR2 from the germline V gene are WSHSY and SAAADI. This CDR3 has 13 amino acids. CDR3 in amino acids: CASNSGSRNEQFF. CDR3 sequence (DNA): TGCGCCAGCAATAGCGGGAGTAGGAATGAGCAGTTCTTC.

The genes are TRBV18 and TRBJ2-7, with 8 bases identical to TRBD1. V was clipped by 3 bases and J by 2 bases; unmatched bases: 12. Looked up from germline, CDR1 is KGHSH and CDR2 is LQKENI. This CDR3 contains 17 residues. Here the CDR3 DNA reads TGTGCCAGCTCACCCGAGCTGGCCGGGACAGGAGCCTACGAGCAGTACTTC. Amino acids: CASSPELAGTGAYEQYF.

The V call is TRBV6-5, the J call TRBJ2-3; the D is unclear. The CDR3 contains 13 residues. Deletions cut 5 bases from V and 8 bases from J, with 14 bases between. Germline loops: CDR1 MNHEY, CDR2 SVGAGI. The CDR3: CASSEPYESTQYF. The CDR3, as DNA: TGTGCCAGCAGTGAACCCTACGAAAGTACGCAGTATTTT.

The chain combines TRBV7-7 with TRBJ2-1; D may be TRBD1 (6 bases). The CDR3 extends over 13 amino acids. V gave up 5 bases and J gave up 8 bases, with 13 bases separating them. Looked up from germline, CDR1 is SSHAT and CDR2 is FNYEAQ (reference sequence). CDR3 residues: CASSRDRLDEQFF. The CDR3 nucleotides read TGTGCCAGCAGCCGCGACAGGTTGGATGAGCAGTTCTTC.

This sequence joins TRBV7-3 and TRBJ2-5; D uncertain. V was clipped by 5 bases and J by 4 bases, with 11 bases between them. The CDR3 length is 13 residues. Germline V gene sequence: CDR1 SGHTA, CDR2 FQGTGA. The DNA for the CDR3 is TGTGCCAGCAGCCCCCCAGCTTCAGAGACCCAGTACTTC. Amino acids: CASSPPASETQYF.

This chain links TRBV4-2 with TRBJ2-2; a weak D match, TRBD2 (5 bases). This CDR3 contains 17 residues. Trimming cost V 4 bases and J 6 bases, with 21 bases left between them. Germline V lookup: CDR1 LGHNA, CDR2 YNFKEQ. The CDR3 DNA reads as TGTGCCAGCAGCCCGCAACCAATATCCGCCGGGGCCGGGGAGCTGTTTTTT. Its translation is CASSPQPISAGAGELFF.

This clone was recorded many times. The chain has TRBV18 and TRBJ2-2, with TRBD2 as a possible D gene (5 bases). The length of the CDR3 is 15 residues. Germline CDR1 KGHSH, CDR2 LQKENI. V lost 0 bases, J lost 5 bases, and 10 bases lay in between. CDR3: CASSPPIGGTGELFF. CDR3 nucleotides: TGTGCCAGCTCACCACCAATTGGAGGAACCGGGGAGCTGTTTTTT.

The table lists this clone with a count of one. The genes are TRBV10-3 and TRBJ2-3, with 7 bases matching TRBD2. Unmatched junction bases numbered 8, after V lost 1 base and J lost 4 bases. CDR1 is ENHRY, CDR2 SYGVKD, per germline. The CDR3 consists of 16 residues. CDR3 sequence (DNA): TGTGCCATCAGTGAGTTGGGTCGCGGGAGCGCAGATACGCAGTATTTT. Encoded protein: CAISELGRGSADTQYF.

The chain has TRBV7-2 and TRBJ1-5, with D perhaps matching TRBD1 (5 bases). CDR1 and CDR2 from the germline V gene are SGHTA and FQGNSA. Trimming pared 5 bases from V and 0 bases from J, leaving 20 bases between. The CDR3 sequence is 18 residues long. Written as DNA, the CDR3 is TGTGCCAGCAGCCCAACCTTCACGACAGAAAGTAGCAATCAGCCCCAGCATTTT. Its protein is CASSPTFTTESSNQPQHF.

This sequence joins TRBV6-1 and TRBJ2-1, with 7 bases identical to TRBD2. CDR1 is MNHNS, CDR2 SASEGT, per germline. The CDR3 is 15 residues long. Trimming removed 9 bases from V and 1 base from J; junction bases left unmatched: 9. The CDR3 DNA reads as TGTGCCAGTTTCCTCTCTAGCGGTTCCTACAATGAGCAGTTCTTC. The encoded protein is CASFLSSGSYNEQFF.

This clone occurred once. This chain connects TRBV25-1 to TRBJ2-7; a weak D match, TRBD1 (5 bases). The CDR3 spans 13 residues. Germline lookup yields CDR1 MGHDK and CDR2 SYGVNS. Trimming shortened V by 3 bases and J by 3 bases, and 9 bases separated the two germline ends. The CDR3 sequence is CASSDRDRYEQYF. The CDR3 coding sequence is TGTGCCAGCAGTGACAGGGATCGCTACGAGCAGTACTTC.

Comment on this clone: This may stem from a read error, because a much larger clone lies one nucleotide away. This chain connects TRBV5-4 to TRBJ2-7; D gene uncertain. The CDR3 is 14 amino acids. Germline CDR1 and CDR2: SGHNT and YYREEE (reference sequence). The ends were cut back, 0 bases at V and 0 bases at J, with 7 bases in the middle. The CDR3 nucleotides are TGTGCCAGCAGCTTGGGAGTTTCCTCCTACGAGCAGTACTTC. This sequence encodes CASSLGVSSYEQYF.